A single sample gave rise to the 15 T cell receptor beta chains below, sequenced in a study of blood T cell repertoires in COVID-19 (dated by TCRdb to about 2020). The library was produced with the immunoSEQ multiplex PCR assay. The source is immuneACCESS, and TCRdb retained only in-frame sequences with V and J called. Part of the clones is not carried over; for the studies checked, unresolved V genes explain less than half of this, and the remainder is unexplained. The sample table records 130,000 to 150,000 clones; over 75% of these occur just once. The ten largest clones represent around 1.9% of the sample. Sequenced sample: peripheral blood. Receptors originate from a man aged 70 or older with acute or convalescent COVID-19.

J is TRBJ2-3 and V is TRBV28; the D is unclear. V was cut by 8 bases and J by 1 base, with 16 bases left in between. The germline CDR1 and CDR2 sequences are MDHEN and SYDVKM. The CDR3 is 15 residues long. The CDR3 sequence is CASDRRGLRTDTQYF. The CDR3 DNA reads TGTGCCAGCGACCGGCGCGGATTACGCACAGATACGCAGTATTTT.

The rearrangement links TRBV19 to TRBJ1-2, with TRBD1 identical over 10 bases. The CDR3 covers 17 residues. V lost 5 bases and J lost 0; bases outside the gene matches: 9. CDR1 and CDR2 from the germline V gene are LNHDA and SQIVND (reference sequence). DNA for the CDR3: TGTGCCAGTAGTCCAAATGCCGGGACAGGGGCTAACTATGGCTACACCTTC. This gives the protein CASSPNAGTGANYGYTF.

The chain combines TRBV6-2 or TRBV6-3 with TRBJ2-1; D possibly corresponds to TRBD2 (6 bases). The CDR3 loop spans 17 amino acids. In germline, CDR1 is MNHEY, CDR2 SVGEGT. V dropped 4 bases and J dropped 6 bases, with 22 bases sitting between them. CDR3 bases: TGTGCCAGCAGTTCACGCAGACCCAGGACTACCTCCAATGAGCAGTTCTTC. This encodes CASSSRRPRTTSNEQFF.

In DNA form, the CDR3 reads TGTGCCAGCAGCTTAATCACGGGAAACACTGAAGCTTTCTTT. Amino acids: CASSLITGNTEAFF. The chain has TRBV13 and TRBJ1-1; unclear D gene. In germline, CDR1 is PRHDT, CDR2 FYEKMQ (reference sequence). Trimming removed 2 bases at V and 2 bases at J, with 9 bases between. The CDR3 has 14 residues.

V is TRBV5-6 and J is TRBJ1-1, with D possibly TRBD1 on 5 matching bases. The germline V gene has CDR1 SGHDT and CDR2 YYEEEE. The V and J ends lost 2 bases and 3 bases respectively, with 11 bases between them. The CDR3 extends over 14 amino acids. The CDR3, as DNA: TGTGCCAGCAGCTTTGGGGGGAGGTACACTGAAGCTTTCTTT. It specifies CASSFGGRYTEAFF.

V gene TRBV3-1 (or the pseudogene TRBV3-2) combines with J gene TRBJ2-7; 8 nucleotides line up with TRBD2. Germline trimming cut 2 bases from V and 12 bases from J; bases unmatched to any gene: 6. The CDR3 is made up of 12 amino acids. From germline, CDR1 is LGHDT and CDR2 YNNKEL (reference sequence). The CDR3 DNA reads as TGTGCCAGCAGCCAATTTAAAGCGGGGGTGTACTTC. Protein sequence: CASSQFKAGVYF.

V is TRBV5-1 and J is TRBJ1-2; 8 bases align to TRBD1. Germline CDR1 reads SGHRS; CDR2 reads YFSETQ. There are 13 residues in the CDR3. Trimming removed 3 bases from V and 4 bases from J; junction bases left unmatched: 2. The CDR3, as DNA: TGCGCCAGCAGCTGGGGACAGGTCTATGGCTACACCTTC. Amino acids: CASSWGQVYGYTF.

The chain links TRBV19 to TRBJ1-1; 8 positions match TRBD1. The CDR3 has 14 amino acids. The germline V gene has CDR1 LNHDA and CDR2 SQIVND (reference sequence). V was pared by 0 bases and J by 4 bases, with 1 base of the junction left unmatched. CDR3 residues: CASSIEQGVTEAFF. Here the CDR3 DNA reads TGTGCCAGTAGTATAGAACAGGGGGTCACTGAAGCTTTCTTT.

The chain combines TRBV6-1 with TRBJ1-4; the D gene is possibly TRBD1 (5 bases). The CDR3 extends over 15 amino acids. CDR1 and CDR2 (germline): MNHNS, SASEGT. V lost 3 bases and J lost 7, with 15 bases in between. The CDR3 DNA reads TGTGCCAGCAGTGATTCTGCAGGGATAGGTGAAAAACTGTTTTTT. Protein sequence: CASSDSAGIGEKLFF.

The chain joins TRBV2 to TRBJ2-5; 7 bases are shared with TRBD1. Trimming cost V 4 bases and J 1 base; bases outside gene matches: 6. Germline-derived CDR1 and CDR2 are SNHLY and FYNNEI. The CDR3 runs 15 residues. This CDR3 is CASSAPRTGQETQYF. In nucleotides, the CDR3 is TGTGCCAGCAGTGCACCCCGGACAGGCCAAGAGACCCAGTACTTC.

The rearrangement uses TRBV4-1 and TRBJ1-2; weak D call: TRBD1 (6 bases). This CDR3 spans 15 amino acids. In germline, CDR1 is MGHRA, CDR2 YSYEKL. The ends were cut back, 1 base at V and 1 base at J, with 10 bases in the middle. The CDR3 reads CASSQGPQGNYGYTF. The CDR3 nucleotides are TGCGCCAGCAGCCAAGGCCCACAGGGTAACTATGGCTACACCTTC.

The chain joins TRBV5-4 to TRBJ2-5; 7 bases are a match to TRBD1. Looked up from germline, CDR1 is SGHNT and CDR2 is YYREEE (reference sequence). V gave up 4 bases and J gave up 0 bases; unmatched junction bases: 3. The CDR3 is 14 amino acids. The CDR3 nucleotides are TGTGCCAGCAGCCTCACAGGGGACCAAGAGACCCAGTACTTC. Protein: CASSLTGDQETQYF.

The chain is built from TRBV5-1 and TRBJ2-3; TRBD2 matches 13 bases. This CDR3 has 19 residues. Germline CDR1 is SGHRS and CDR2 is YFSETQ. With V trimmed by 0 bases and J by 0 bases, 7 bases remained unmatched. The CDR3 nucleotides are TGCGCCAGCAGCTTGGCCGGGACTAGCGGGATCACTAGCACAGATACGCAGTATTTT. It translates to CASSLAGTSGITSTDTQYF.

The rearrangement joins TRBV24-1 to TRBJ2-1, with D possibly matching TRBD2 (5 bases). V lost 4 bases and J lost 6, with 15 bases in between. Germline V gives CDR1 KGHDR, CDR2 SFDVKD. The CDR3 extends over 15 amino acids. The CDR3 DNA follows: TGTGCCACCAGTGACCCTAGCTTCGTTGGCAATGAGCAGTTCTTC. It specifies CATSDPSFVGNEQFF.

The rearrangement links TRBV19 to TRBJ1-4; TRBD1 matches 7 bases. This CDR3 spans 13 amino acids. Germline CDR1 reads LNHDA; CDR2 reads SQIVND (reference sequence). The junction had 7 bases not matched to a gene; V was cut back by 7 bases and J by 8 bases. The CDR3 region is CASTPTGNEKLFF. Written as DNA, the CDR3 is TGTGCCAGTACCCCGACAGGGAACGAAAAACTGTTTTTT.